Below, 17 T cell receptor beta chains from the same sample are listed, as sequenced in a study of blood T cell repertoires in COVID-19. Assay: immunoSEQ multiplex PCR; the TCRdb copy retains only in-frame clones and omits some. The sample lists some 300,000 clones; about nine tenths were seen once. Sequenced: peripheral blood. The receptors shown here come from a man in his late teens or twenties with active or convalescent COVID-19.

The chain is built from TRBV12-1 and TRBJ1-5; the DNA was not compared with TRBD1, the D call given in the table. TRBV12-1 is tagged as a pseudogene. This CDR3 spans 16 amino acids. The CDR3 bases are TGTGCCAGCAGCTTGAGACAGGGCAATAGCAATCAGCCCCAGCATTTT. Amino acid sequence: CASSLRQGNSNQPQHF.

This clone was detected a few times. The chain couples TRBV25-1 to TRBJ1-1, with D maybe TRBD1 (6 bases). The CDR3 loop spans 17 amino acids. CDR1 and CDR2 from the germline V gene are MGHDK and SYGVNS. Trimming stripped 3 bases from V and 3 bases from J, with 20 bases between. The CDR3 DNA is TGTGCCAGCAGTGACGAACCGAGACAGGCGAAATACACTGAAGCTTTCTTT. It specifies CASSDEPRQAKYTEAFF.

The chain joins TRBV12-3 or TRBV12-4 to TRBJ1-5, with TRBD1 as a possible D gene (5 bases). Trimming removed 3 bases at V and 5 bases at J, with 5 bases between. The CDR3 sequence is 12 residues long. The chain's CDR3 is CASSLGHQPQHF. The CDR3 region has the DNA TGTGCCAGCAGTTTGGGGCATCAGCCCCAGCATTTT.

CDR3 region: CASSHPGYEQYF. As DNA, the CDR3 is TGTGCCAGCAGCCATCCCGGCTACGAGCAGTACTTC. V usage is TRBV7-8 and J usage is TRBJ2-7, with no clear D. Looked up from germline, CDR1 is SGHVS and CDR2 is FQNEAQ. V lost 5 bases to trimming and J lost 3 bases, with 8 bases between them. The CDR3 is 12 residues long.

The chain combines TRBV5-4 with TRBJ2-1, with no clear D. V was shortened by 0 bases and J by 5 bases, with 9 bases between the two germline ends. The CDR3 is 14 residues long. From germline, CDR1 is SGHNT and CDR2 YYREEE (reference sequence). CDR3 nucleotides: TGTGCCAGCAGCTTGGCCGTGGCTCACAATGAGCAGTTCTTC. Its translation: CASSLAVAHNEQFF.

The chain couples TRBV2 to TRBJ1-1, with TRBD1 matching 11 bases. Germline values: CDR1 SNHLY, CDR2 FYNNEI. V gave up 4 bases and J gave up 0 bases; unmatched junction bases: 10. The CDR3 spans 18 residues. CDR3 loop: CASSVTDRGPTMNTEAFF. The CDR3 DNA reads as TGTGCCAGCAGTGTTACGGACAGGGGGCCAACTATGAACACTGAAGCTTTCTTT.

This chain links TRBV12-3 or TRBV12-4 with TRBJ2-5; D possibly corresponds to TRBD2 (5 bases). CDR3 size: 13 residues. Trimming left V 2 bases short and J 5 bases short, with 9 bases between. CDR3 nucleotide sequence: TGTGCCAGCAGTTTACGAGGGTACGAGACCCAGTACTTC. The encoded protein is CASSLRGYETQYF.

The chain employs TRBV2 and TRBJ2-1; 12 bases are a match to TRBD2. This CDR3 spans 15 amino acids. The V and J ends lost 6 bases and 6 bases, in that order; junction bases with no gene match: 6. Germline assignment: CDR1 SNHLY and CDR2 FYNNEI. In DNA form, the CDR3 reads TGTGCCAGCAGCGTCGAACTAGCGGGAGGCAATGAGCAGTTCTTC. This encodes CASSVELAGGNEQFF.

There are many counts of this clone. This chain connects TRBV4-1 to TRBJ2-2, with a tentative D call TRBD1 (5 bases). The V end was cut by 0 bases, the J end by 6 bases, with 14 bases between. Germline V gene data show CDR1 as MGHRA and CDR2 as YSYEKL. The CDR3 runs 16 residues. The CDR3 reads CASSQEAGRRSGELFF. DNA of the CDR3: TGCGCCAGCAGCCAAGAAGCAGGGCGGAGATCCGGGGAGCTGTTTTTT.

The chain's CDR3 is CASKQGNSPLHF. CDR3 DNA sequence: TGTGCCAGCAAACAGGGGAATTCACCCCTCCACTTT. The chain recombines TRBV12-3 or TRBV12-4 with TRBJ1-6; 7 nucleotides agree with TRBD1. The V segment lost 7 bases and the J segment 7 bases; nucleotides outside the gene matches: 1. The CDR3 consists of 12 residues.

The sample holds a few counts of this clone. J is TRBJ2-7 and V is TRBV5-1, with 7 bases lining up with TRBD1. Germline CDR1 reads SGHRS; CDR2 reads YFSETQ. Trimming took 6 bases from V and 5 from J; bases not matched to a gene: 11. The CDR3 extends over 14 amino acids. The CDR3 sequence is CASTLGDRRDEQYF. The CDR3 region has the DNA TGCGCCAGCACGTTGGGGGACAGACGGGACGAGCAGTACTTC.

This chain joins TRBV7-7 and TRBJ1-2; D call uncertain. The V end was cut by 10 bases, the J end by 4 bases, with 16 bases between. The CDR3 is 13 residues long. Germline lookup yields CDR1 SSHAT and CDR2 FNYEAQ (reference sequence). The DNA of the CDR3 is TGTGCCACAGCACAAGAGGGTCCCTATGGCTACACCTTC. It specifies CATAQEGPYGYTF.

The rearrangement links TRBV6-5 to TRBJ1-4, with D possibly matching TRBD1 (5 bases). Trimming removed 6 bases from V and 1 base from J, with 9 bases in between. The CDR3 length is 14 residues. Germline V lookup: CDR1 MNHEY, CDR2 SVGAGI. Here the CDR3 DNA reads TGTGCCAGCAGCAACAGGCAAACTAATGAAAAACTGTTTTTT. This gives the protein CASSNRQTNEKLFF.

The chain couples TRBV12-3 or TRBV12-4 to TRBJ2-1, with D maybe TRBD2 (5 bases). The CDR3 has 12 residues. V shed 0 bases and J shed 9 bases, with 6 bases lying between them. DNA for the CDR3: TGTGCCAGCAGTTTAGCGGGAGTTGAGCAGTTCTTC. Translated: CASSLAGVEQFF.

The chain combines TRBV6-5 with TRBJ2-3; TRBD2 matches 11 bases. The germline gives CDR1 MNHEY, CDR2 SVGAGI. The CDR3 is 16 amino acids. Losses at the gene ends were 0 bases for V and 6 bases for J; bases not matched to a gene: 5. As DNA, the CDR3 is TGTGCCAGCAGTTACTCAGCTAGCGGGGGGCGGGATACGCAGTATTTT. It encodes CASSYSASGGRDTQYF.

This clone has a single count. V and J are TRBV19 and TRBJ1-1; the match to TRBD1 covers 8 bases. Germline V gene lookup returns CDR1 LNHDA and CDR2 SQIVND (reference sequence). The CDR3 is 13 residues long. V shed 5 bases, J shed 6 bases, and the junction held 5 bases outside the gene matches. The CDR3 DNA sequence: TGTGCCAGTAGTGCGACAGGGGCCGCTGAAGCTTTCTTT. It yields the protein CASSATGAAEAFF.

This sequence joins TRBV5-8 and TRBJ1-6, with D uncertain. The V gene lost 0 bases and the J gene lost 10 bases, with 11 bases spanning the gap. The germline V gene has CDR1 SGHTS and CDR2 YDEGEE. CDR3 length: 14 amino acids. The CDR3 region is CASSLGGEGSPLHF. The CDR3 coding sequence is TGTGCCAGCAGCTTGGGTGGCGAGGGATCACCCCTCCACTTT.